These 26 T cell receptor beta chains came from one sample sequenced in a study of shared clonotypes between healthy human individuals. The table came from immunoSEQ multiplex PCR; TCRdb's copy has only in-frame clones and leaves some out. This sample has some 1 million clones; around 76% occur once, and the top ten carry roughly 1.4%. What was sequenced was memory CD4+ T cells sorted from blood. Subset denoted: CD45RA-negative fraction. All receptors come from a young man in good health.

This chain connects TRBV28 to TRBJ1-1; D gene uncertain. Germline CDR1 and CDR2: MDHEN and SYDVKM. With 1 base removed from V and 1 base from J, the gap between germline ends came to 7 bases. There are 14 residues in the CDR3. Written as DNA, the CDR3 is TGTGCCAGCAGTTTATCGGGGAGGAACACTGAAGCTTTCTTT. It translates to CASSLSGRNTEAFF.

In regard to this clone: Distinct nucleotide sequences in the sample also encode this CDR3. This chain uses TRBV11-2 with TRBJ2-7, with 8 bases that match TRBD1. With V trimmed by 1 base and J by 1 base, 0 bases remained unmatched. CDR3 length equals 14 residues. Germline V gene sequence: CDR1 SGHAT, CDR2 FQNNGV. CDR3 coding DNA: TGTGCCAGCAGCTTAGGGACAGGGTCCTACGAGCAGTACTTC. It encodes CASSLGTGSYEQYF.

Concerning this clone itself: This sample also contains other DNA sequences that code for the same CDR3. The chain has TRBV18 and TRBJ2-5; no firm D call. The germline V gene has CDR1 KGHSH and CDR2 LQKENI. Trimming shortened V by 0 bases and J by 2 bases, and 1 base separated the two germline ends. This CDR3 has 12 amino acids. Here the CDR3 reads CASSPPQETQYF. CDR3 DNA sequence: TGTGCCAGCTCACCACCACAAGAGACCCAGTACTTC.

This clone showed up many times. The identical CDR3 is also encoded by other nucleotide sequences in the sample. The chain is built from TRBV2 and TRBJ1-1; TRBD1 is a possible D gene (5 bases). This CDR3 comprises 15 residues. The germline V gene encodes CDR1 SNHLY and CDR2 FYNNEI. With 2 bases removed from V and 1 base from J, the gap between germline ends came to 11 bases. The chain's CDR3 is CASSERAGQNTEAFF. In DNA form, the CDR3 reads TGTGCCAGCAGTGAAAGAGCAGGGCAGAACACTGAAGCTTTCTTT.

The chain employs TRBV10-3 and TRBJ2-3; TRBD2 matches at 8 bases. The length of the CDR3 is 14 residues. In germline, CDR1 is ENHRY, CDR2 SYGVKD. V lost 10 bases, J lost 2 bases, and 8 bases stayed unmatched. CDR3 sequence: CATIRGGATDTQYF. CDR3 DNA: TGTGCCACTATTCGGGGGGGAGCCACAGATACGCAGTATTTT.

This rearrangement joins TRBV19 to TRBJ2-4, with D tentatively TRBD1 (5 bases). Trimming shortened V by 0 bases and J by 0 bases, and 12 bases separated the two germline ends. CDR1 and CDR2 (germline): LNHDA, SQIVND (reference sequence). This CDR3 region has 17 residues. The CDR3 region has the DNA TGTGCCAGTAGTATAGAAGACAGTAGTCTAGCCAAAAACATTCAGTACTTC. It codes for CASSIEDSSLAKNIQYF.

This clone was seen many times. This chain uses TRBV28 with TRBJ1-2; D gene ambiguous. The CDR3 length is 16 residues. Trimming removed 3 bases at V and 4 bases at J, with 18 bases between. Germline V gene data show CDR1 as MDHEN and CDR2 as SYDVKM. The CDR3 region has the DNA TGTGCCAGCAGTTTTAGGTGGACCCTTGGATTCTATGGCTACACCTTC. Its translation is CASSFRWTLGFYGYTF.

The CDR3 DNA reads TGTGCCAGCAGTTACTCGGCGGCAGACAAGGGCTACGAGCAGTACTTC. Its translation is CASSYSAADKGYEQYF. The chain is built from TRBV6-5 and TRBJ2-7; D is ambiguous. The CDR3 is 16 residues long. CDR1 is MNHEY, CDR2 SVGAGI, per germline. V dropped 0 bases and J dropped 3 bases, with 15 bases sitting between them.

A word on this clone: As the CDR3 is not closed by the conserved phenylalanine or tryptophan, this likely results from a read error. The V and J genes are TRBV6-5 and TRBJ1-5, with TRBD1 matching 8 bases. The CDR3 consists of 15 residues. With V trimmed by 4 bases and J by 1 base, 3 bases remained unmatched. The V gene's germline CDR1 is MNHEY and CDR2 SVGAGI. The CDR3 DNA reads TGTGCCAGCAGTTCGCGACAGGGGAGCAATCAGCCCCAGCATCTT. Translation: CASSSRQGSNQPQHL.

The rearrangement joins TRBV5-4 to TRBJ1-2; D not resolved. V was clipped by 0 bases and J by 6 bases, with 15 bases between them. Germline V gene data show CDR1 as SGHNT and CDR2 as YYREEE (reference sequence). This CDR3 contains 15 residues. CDR3 nucleotide sequence: TGTGCCAGCAGCTTGGAGGTCGAGTCTGTGAATGGCTACACCTTC. This sequence encodes CASSLEVESVNGYTF. Supplemented by reference TRBV5-4 and TRBJ1-2, the full variable domain reads ETGVTQSPTHLIKTRGQQVTLRCSSQSGHNTVSWYQQALGQGPQFIFQYYREEENGRGNFPPRFSGLQFPNYSSELNVNALELDDSALYLCASSLEVESVNGYTFGSGTRLTVV.

The chain joins TRBV5-1 to TRBJ1-2, with D possibly being TRBD1 (5 bases). Trimming cost V 0 bases and J 4 bases, with 10 bases left between them. Germline CDR1 is SGHRS and CDR2 is YFSETQ. The CDR3 is made up of 14 amino acids. The CDR3 protein is CASSLEAGVYGYTF. CDR3 coding DNA: TGCGCCAGCAGCTTGGAGGCGGGGGTCTATGGCTACACCTTC.

This sequence joins TRBV5-1 and TRBJ1-4; D is possibly TRBD1 (6 bases). The CDR3 has 17 amino acids. In germline, CDR1 is SGHRS, CDR2 YFSETQ. V was cut by 3 bases and J by 2 bases, with 17 bases left in between. Written as DNA, the CDR3 is TGCGCCAGCAGCTCCGGCCGTTGGGGGGGCACTAATGAAAAACTGTTTTTT. Protein sequence: CASSSGRWGGTNEKLFF.

The rearrangement joins TRBV27 to TRBJ1-5; a possible D gene is TRBD1 (5 bases). The CDR3 runs to 15 residues. V lost 6 bases and J lost 1, with 13 bases in between. Germline V gives CDR1 MNHEY, CDR2 SMNVEV (reference sequence). The DNA of the CDR3 is TGTGCCAGCAGACCCGGGACTATCAGCAATCAGCCCCAGCATTTT. Residues: CASRPGTISNQPQHF.

Concerning this clone itself: Other nucleotide sequences in the sample specify the same CDR3. The V gene is TRBV6-5, the J gene TRBJ2-7; 7 nucleotides line up with TRBD2. J lost 0 bases, V lost 5 bases, and 4 bases had no gene match. The CDR3 covers 14 residues. Per germline, CDR1 MNHEY and CDR2 SVGAGI. DNA for the CDR3: TGTGCCAGCAGTCCCCGGACTAGCTCCTACGAGCAGTACTTC. Its protein is CASSPRTSSYEQYF.

The gene calls are TRBV6-5 and TRBJ2-5; maybe TRBD1 (6 bases). The V end lost 4 bases, the J end lost 3 bases, and 9 bases lay between the germline ends. CDR1 and CDR2 from the germline V gene are MNHEY and SVGAGI. The CDR3 totals 13 residues. The CDR3 is CASSFTGKETQYF. CDR3 bases: TGTGCCAGCAGTTTCACAGGGAAAGAGACCCAGTACTTC.

This clone was observed a few times. The CDR3 DNA is TGTGCCAGCAGCTATACAGGGTACCAAGAGACCCAGTACTTC. Translated, it gives CASSYTGYQETQYF. The chain uses TRBV7-2 and TRBJ2-5; D might be TRBD1 (6 bases). The CDR3 loop spans 14 amino acids. Germline assignment: CDR1 SGHTA and CDR2 FQGNSA. V lost 4 bases and J lost 0, with 9 bases in between.

The chain joins TRBV19 to TRBJ2-1; 15 bases agree with TRBD2. CDR1 is LNHDA and CDR2 is SQIVND in the germline V gene (reference sequence). V lost 8 bases to trimming and J lost 7 bases; unmatched junction nucleotides: 12. CDR3 size: 17 residues. The CDR3 nucleotides are TGTGCCAGTGCGGGACTAGCGGGAGGTCCCCTTTTGAATGAGCAGTTCTTC. Its protein is CASAGLAGGPLLNEQFF.

This clone occurred once. This rearrangement joins TRBV7-2 to TRBJ2-1; D tentatively reads TRBD1 or TRBD2 (5 bases each). Trimming shortened V by 5 bases and J by 6 bases, and 17 bases separated the two germline ends. This CDR3 spans 15 amino acids. Per the germline V gene, CDR1 is SGHTA and CDR2 is FQGNSA. CDR3 DNA sequence: TGTGCCAGCAGCCCCACTAGGGGAGTAGGCAATGAGCAGTTCTTC. It is translated as CASSPTRGVGNEQFF.

This clone occurred once. The V call is TRBV5-4, the J call TRBJ2-2, with a weak D call TRBD2 (5 bases). Germline CDR1 SGHNT, CDR2 YYREEE (reference sequence). The germline V and J ends were trimmed by 2 bases and 7 bases, with 21 bases remaining between them. The CDR3 sequence is 17 residues long. The CDR3 DNA reads TGTGCCAGCAGCTTCTGGTTGGGCCTTGCCGGAGGCGGGGAGCTGTTTTTT. This translates into CASSFWLGLAGGGELFF.

The chain recombines TRBV6-5 with TRBJ2-3; maybe TRBD2 (6 bases). CDR1 is MNHEY and CDR2 is SVGAGI in the germline V gene. The length of the CDR3 is 15 residues. V lost 6 bases and J lost 6, with 19 bases in between. The CDR3 DNA sequence: TGTGCCAGCAGCAGAGCGGGCCCTCTGGGCGATACGCAGTATTTT. Encoded protein: CASSRAGPLGDTQYF.

The V gene is TRBV5-6, the J gene TRBJ2-5, with 9 bases aligning to TRBD2. V lost 5 bases and J lost 4; bases outside the gene matches: 12. Looked up from germline, CDR1 is SGHDT and CDR2 is YYEEEE. The CDR3 covers 16 residues. The CDR3 DNA follows: TGTGCCAGCAGTTTTCAGCGGGGGGCCCAGGCAGAGACCCAGTACTTC. Encoded protein: CASSFQRGAQAETQYF.

The chain is built from TRBV2 and TRBJ2-5; D uncertain. The CDR3 sequence is 15 residues long. The germline V gene encodes CDR1 SNHLY and CDR2 FYNNEI. V lost 4 bases and J lost 0, with 12 bases in between. The CDR3 bases are TGTGCCAGCAGTGCAGCCGGGCCCCACCAAGAGACCCAGTACTTC. This sequence encodes CASSAAGPHQETQYF.

The table lists this clone with a count of one. The chain links TRBV5-4 to TRBJ2-7; TRBD1 might be the D (5 bases). Looked up from germline, CDR1 is SGHNT and CDR2 is YYREEE (reference sequence). Trimming shortened V by 7 bases and J by 0 bases, and 14 bases separated the two germline ends. This CDR3 has 14 residues. The CDR3 sequence: CASSASTGSYEQYF. CDR3 nucleotides: TGTGCCAGCTCGGCGTCCACAGGCTCCTACGAGCAGTACTTC.

The chain employs TRBV6-5 and TRBJ1-2, with 10 bases matching TRBD1. Trimming removed 8 bases from V and 7 bases from J; junction bases left unmatched: 13. CDR3 length equals 15 residues. CDR1 and CDR2 (germline): MNHEY, SVGAGI. DNA for the CDR3: TGTGCCAGCCTACCCGGGACAGGGGATTCGGGTGGCTACACCTTC. This sequence encodes CASLPGTGDSGGYTF.

J is TRBJ2-7 and V is TRBV28; D gene ambiguous. Germline V lookup: CDR1 MDHEN, CDR2 SYDVKM. There are 13 residues in the CDR3. V lost 3 bases and J lost 6, with 12 bases in between. The CDR3 nucleotides are TGTGCCAGCAGTTTCCGGAACACGGGCGAGCAGTACTTC. Protein: CASSFRNTGEQYF.

The chain joins TRBV5-1 to TRBJ1-6; D gene uncertain. Deletions cut 8 bases from V and 4 bases from J, with 28 bases between. CDR3 length: 19 amino acids. In germline, CDR1 is SGHRS, CDR2 YFSETQ. For the CDR3, the DNA is TGCGCCAGTCGCCAGCAGCTTTCCCTACAGCTATTGTATAATTCACCCCTCCACTTT. The encoded protein is CASRQQLSLQLLYNSPLHF.